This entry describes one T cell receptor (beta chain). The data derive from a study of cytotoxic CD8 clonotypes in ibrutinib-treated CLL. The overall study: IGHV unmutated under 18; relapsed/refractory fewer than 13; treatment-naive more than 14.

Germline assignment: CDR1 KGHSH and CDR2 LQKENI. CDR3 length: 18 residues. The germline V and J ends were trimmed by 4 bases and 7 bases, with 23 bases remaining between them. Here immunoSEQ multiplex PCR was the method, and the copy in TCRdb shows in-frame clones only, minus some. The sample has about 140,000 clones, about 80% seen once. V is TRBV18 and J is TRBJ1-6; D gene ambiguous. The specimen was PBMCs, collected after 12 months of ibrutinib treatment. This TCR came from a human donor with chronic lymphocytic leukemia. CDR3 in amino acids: CASSLRVVYVNENSPLHF. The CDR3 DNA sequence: TGTGCCAGCTCACTTCGAGTGGTATACGTAAATGAGAATTCACCCCTCCACTTT.